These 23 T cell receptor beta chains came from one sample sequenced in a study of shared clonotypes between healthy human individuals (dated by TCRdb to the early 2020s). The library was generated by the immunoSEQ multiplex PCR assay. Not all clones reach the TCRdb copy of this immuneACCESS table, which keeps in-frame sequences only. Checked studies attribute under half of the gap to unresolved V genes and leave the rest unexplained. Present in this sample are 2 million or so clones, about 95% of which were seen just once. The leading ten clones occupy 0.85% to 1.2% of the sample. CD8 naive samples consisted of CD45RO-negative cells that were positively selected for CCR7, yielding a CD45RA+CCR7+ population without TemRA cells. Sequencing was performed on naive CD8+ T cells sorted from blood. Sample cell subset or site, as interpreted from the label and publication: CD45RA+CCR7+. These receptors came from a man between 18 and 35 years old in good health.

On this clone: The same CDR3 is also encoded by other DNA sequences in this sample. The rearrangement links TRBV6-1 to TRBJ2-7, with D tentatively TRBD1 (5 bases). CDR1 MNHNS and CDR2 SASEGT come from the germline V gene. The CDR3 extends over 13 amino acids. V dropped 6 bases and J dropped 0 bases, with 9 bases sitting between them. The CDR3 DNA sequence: TGTGCCAGCAGGTACAGGTCCTCCTACGAGCAGTACTTC. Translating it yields CASRYRSSYEQYF.

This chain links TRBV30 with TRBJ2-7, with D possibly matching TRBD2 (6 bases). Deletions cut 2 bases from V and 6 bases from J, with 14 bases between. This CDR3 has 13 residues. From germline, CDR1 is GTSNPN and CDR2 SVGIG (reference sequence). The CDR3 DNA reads TGTGCCTGGAGTATGGGGCTAGCGATCGAGCAGTACTTC. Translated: CAWSMGLAIEQYF. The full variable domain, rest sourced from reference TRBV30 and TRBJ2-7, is SQTIHQWPATLVQPVGSPLSLECTVEGTSNPNLYWYRQAAGRGLQLLFYSVGIGQISSEVPQNLSASRPQDRQFILSSKKLLLSDSGFYLCAWSMGLAIEQYFGPGTRLTVT.

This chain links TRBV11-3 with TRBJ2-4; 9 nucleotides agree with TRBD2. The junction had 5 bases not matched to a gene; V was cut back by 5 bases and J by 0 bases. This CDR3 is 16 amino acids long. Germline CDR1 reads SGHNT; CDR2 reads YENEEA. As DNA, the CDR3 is TGTGCCAGCAGCCAGGGACTAGCTCTAGCCAAAAACATTCAGTACTTC. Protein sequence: CASSQGLALAKNIQYF.

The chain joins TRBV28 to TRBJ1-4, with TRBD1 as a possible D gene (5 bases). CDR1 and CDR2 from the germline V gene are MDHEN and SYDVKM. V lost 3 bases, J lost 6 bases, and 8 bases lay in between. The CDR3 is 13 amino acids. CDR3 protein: CASSFRVDEKLFF. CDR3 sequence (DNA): TGTGCCAGCAGTTTCAGGGTCGATGAAAAACTGTTTTTT. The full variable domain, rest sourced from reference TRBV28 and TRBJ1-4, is DVKVTQSSRYLVKRTGEKVFLECVQDMDHENMFWYRQDPGLGLRLIYFSYDVKMKEKGDIPEGYSVSREKKERFSLILESASTNQTSMYLCASSFRVDEKLFFGSGTQLSVL.

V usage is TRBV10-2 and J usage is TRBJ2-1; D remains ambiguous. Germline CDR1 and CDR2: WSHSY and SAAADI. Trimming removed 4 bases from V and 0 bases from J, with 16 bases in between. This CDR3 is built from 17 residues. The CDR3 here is CASSVPFGASSYNEQFF. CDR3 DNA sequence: TGCGCCAGCAGTGTGCCCTTTGGAGCGTCCTCCTACAATGAGCAGTTCTTC.

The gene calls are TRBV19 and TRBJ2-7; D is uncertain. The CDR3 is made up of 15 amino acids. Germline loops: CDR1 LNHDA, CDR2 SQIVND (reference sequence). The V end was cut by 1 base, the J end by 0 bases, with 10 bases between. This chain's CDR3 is CASSIGGRFSYEQYF. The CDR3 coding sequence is TGTGCCAGTAGTATAGGTGGCAGGTTCTCCTACGAGCAGTACTTC.

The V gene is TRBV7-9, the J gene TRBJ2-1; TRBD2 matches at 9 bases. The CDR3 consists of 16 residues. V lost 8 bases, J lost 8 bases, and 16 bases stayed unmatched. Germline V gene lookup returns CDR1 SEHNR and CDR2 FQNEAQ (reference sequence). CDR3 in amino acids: CASGLVRVAGVDEQFF. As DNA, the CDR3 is TGTGCCAGCGGACTGGTTAGGGTAGCGGGAGTCGATGAGCAGTTCTTC.

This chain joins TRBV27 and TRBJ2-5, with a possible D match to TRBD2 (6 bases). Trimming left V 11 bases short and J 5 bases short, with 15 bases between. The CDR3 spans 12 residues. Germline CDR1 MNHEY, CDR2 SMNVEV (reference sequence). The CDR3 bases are TGTGCCTGCGGGGCGTCGGTGGAGACCCAGTACTTC. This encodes CACGASVETQYF.

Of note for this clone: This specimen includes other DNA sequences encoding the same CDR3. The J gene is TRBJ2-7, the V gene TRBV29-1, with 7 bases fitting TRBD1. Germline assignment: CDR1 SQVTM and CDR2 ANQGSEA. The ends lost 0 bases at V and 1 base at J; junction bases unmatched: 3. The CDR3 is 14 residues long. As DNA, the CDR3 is TGCAGCGTTGAAGATCCGGGACAGTCCTACGAGCAGTACTTC. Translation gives CSVEDPGQSYEQYF.

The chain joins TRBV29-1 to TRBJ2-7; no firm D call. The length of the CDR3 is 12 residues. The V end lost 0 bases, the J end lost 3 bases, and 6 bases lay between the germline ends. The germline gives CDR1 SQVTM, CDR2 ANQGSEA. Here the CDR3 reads CSVEDTLYEQYF. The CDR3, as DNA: TGCAGCGTTGAAGACACCCTCTACGAGCAGTACTTC.

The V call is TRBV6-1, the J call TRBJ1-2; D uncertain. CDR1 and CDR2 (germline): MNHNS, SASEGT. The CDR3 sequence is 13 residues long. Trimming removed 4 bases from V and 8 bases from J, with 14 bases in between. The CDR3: CASSVLSPAGYTF. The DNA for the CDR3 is TGTGCCAGCAGTGTCCTTTCCCCAGCAGGCTACACCTTC.

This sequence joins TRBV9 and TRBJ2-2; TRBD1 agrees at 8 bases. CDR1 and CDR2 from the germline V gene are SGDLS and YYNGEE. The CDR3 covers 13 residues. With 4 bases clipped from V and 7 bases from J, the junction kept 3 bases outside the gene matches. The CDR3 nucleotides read TGTGCCAGCAGCCTGACAGGGGTCGGGGAGCTGTTTTTT. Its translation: CASSLTGVGELFF.

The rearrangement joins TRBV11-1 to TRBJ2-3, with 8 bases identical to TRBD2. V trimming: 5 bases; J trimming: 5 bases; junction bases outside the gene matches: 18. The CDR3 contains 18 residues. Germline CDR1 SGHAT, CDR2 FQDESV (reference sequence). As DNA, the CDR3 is TGTGCCAGCAGCCCCCAAGAGGTAGCGGGGCAAGAGGGAGATACGCAGTATTTT. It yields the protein CASSPQEVAGQEGDTQYF.

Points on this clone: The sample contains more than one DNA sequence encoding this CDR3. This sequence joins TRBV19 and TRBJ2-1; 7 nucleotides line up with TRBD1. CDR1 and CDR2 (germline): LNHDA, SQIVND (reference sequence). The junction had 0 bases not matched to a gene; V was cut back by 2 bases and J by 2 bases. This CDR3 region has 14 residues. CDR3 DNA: TGTGCCAGTAGTATACAGGGGGCCTACAATGAGCAGTTCTTC. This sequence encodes CASSIQGAYNEQFF. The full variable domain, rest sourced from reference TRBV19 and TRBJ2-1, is DGGITQSPKYLFRKEGQNVTLSCEQNLNHDAMYWYRQDPGQGLRLIYYSQIVNDFQKGDIAEGYSVSREKKESFPLTVTSAQKNPTAFYLCASSIQGAYNEQFFGPGTRLTVL.

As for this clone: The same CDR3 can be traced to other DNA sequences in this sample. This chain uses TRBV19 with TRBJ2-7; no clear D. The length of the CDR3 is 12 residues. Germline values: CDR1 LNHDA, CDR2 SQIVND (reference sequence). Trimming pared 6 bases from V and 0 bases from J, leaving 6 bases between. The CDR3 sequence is CASSSDSYEQYF. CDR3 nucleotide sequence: TGTGCCAGTAGCTCGGACTCCTACGAGCAGTACTTC. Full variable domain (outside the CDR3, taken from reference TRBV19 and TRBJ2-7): DGGITQSPKYLFRKEGQNVTLSCEQNLNHDAMYWYRQDPGQGLRLIYYSQIVNDFQKGDIAEGYSVSREKKESFPLTVTSAQKNPTAFYLCASSSDSYEQYFGPGTRLTVT.

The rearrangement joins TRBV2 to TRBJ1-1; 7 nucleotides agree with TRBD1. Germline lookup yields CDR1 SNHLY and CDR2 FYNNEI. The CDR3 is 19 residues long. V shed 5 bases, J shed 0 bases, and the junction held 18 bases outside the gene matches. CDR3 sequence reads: CASSLTGLDPVGMNTEAFF. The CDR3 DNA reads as TGTGCCAGCAGTTTGACAGGGTTGGATCCGGTGGGGATGAACACTGAAGCTTTCTTT.

This chain's CDR3 is CASSYSFLGGQPQHF. The CDR3 coding sequence is TGTGCCAGCAGTTACTCCTTTCTTGGGGGTCAGCCCCAGCATTTT. This chain uses TRBV6-5 with TRBJ1-5; weak D call: TRBD1 (5 bases). Trimming stripped 0 bases from V and 6 bases from J, with 12 bases between. The CDR3 loop spans 15 amino acids. The germline V gene has CDR1 MNHEY and CDR2 SVGAGI.

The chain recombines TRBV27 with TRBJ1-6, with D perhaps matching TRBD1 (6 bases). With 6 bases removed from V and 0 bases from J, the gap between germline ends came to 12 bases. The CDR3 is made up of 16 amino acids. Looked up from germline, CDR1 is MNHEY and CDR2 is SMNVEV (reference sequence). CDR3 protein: CASSPRTASYNSPLHF. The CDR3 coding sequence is TGTGCCAGCAGCCCTCGGACAGCCTCCTATAATTCACCCCTCCACTTT.

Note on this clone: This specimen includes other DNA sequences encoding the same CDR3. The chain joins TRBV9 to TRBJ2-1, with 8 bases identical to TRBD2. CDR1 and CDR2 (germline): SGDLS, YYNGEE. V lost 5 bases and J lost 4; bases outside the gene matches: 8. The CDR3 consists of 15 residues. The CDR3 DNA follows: TGTGCCAGCAGTGAAGCGGGAGTGCCGTACAATGAGCAGTTCTTC. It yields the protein CASSEAGVPYNEQFF. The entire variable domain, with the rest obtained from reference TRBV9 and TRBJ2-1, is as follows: DSGVTQTPKHLITATGQRVTLRCSPRSGDLSVYWYQQSLDQGLQFLIQYYNGEERAKGNILERFSAQQFPDLHSELNLSSLELGDSALYFCASSEAGVPYNEQFFGPGTRLTVL.

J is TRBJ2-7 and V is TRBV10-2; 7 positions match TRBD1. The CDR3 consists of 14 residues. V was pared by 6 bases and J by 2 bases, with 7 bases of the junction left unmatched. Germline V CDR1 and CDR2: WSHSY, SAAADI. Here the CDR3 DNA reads TGCGCCAGCAGGGCCGGGACAGCCGCCTACGAGCAGTACTTC. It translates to CASRAGTAAYEQYF.

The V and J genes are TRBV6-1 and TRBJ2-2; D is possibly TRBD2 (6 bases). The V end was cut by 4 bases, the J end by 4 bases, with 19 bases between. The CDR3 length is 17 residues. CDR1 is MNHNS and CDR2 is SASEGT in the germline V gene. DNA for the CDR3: TGTGCCAGCAGTGGGACTAATAGTATGTCCATCACCGGGGAGCTGTTTTTT. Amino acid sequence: CASSGTNSMSITGELFF.

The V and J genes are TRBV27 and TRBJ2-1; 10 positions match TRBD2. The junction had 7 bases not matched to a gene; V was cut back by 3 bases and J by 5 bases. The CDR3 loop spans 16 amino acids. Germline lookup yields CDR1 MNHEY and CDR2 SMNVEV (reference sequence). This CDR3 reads CASSFRLAGEDNEQFF. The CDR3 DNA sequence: TGTGCCAGCAGTTTTCGGCTAGCGGGAGAGGACAATGAGCAGTTCTTC.

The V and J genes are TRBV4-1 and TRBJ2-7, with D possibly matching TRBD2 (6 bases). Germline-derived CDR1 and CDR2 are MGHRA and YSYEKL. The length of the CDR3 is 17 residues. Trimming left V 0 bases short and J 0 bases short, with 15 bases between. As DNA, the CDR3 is TGCGCCAGCAGCCAAGATCTGGAGGGCCCCAGCTCCTACGAGCAGTACTTC. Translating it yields CASSQDLEGPSSYEQYF.